This T cell receptor (beta chain) was sequenced in a study of control samples from healthy donors and cancer patients. The method was immunoSEQ multiplex PCR; TCRdb's version includes in-frame clones alone and lacks a portion of them. The sample lists over 150,000 clones, 90% to 95% occurring once. Germline V gives CDR1 SGHTA, CDR2 FQGNSA. The CDR3 covers 16 residues. V shed 1 base and J shed 4 bases, with 13 bases lying between them. V gene TRBV7-2 combines with J gene TRBJ2-2, with D perhaps matching TRBD1 (5 bases). Sequenced: blood. This receptor was identified in a man aged 40-49 years in good health. CDR3 sequence (DNA): TGTGCCAGCAGCTTAGTGCGTGGGGCTCCCACCGGGGAGCTGTTTTTT. It specifies CASSLVRGAPTGELFF.